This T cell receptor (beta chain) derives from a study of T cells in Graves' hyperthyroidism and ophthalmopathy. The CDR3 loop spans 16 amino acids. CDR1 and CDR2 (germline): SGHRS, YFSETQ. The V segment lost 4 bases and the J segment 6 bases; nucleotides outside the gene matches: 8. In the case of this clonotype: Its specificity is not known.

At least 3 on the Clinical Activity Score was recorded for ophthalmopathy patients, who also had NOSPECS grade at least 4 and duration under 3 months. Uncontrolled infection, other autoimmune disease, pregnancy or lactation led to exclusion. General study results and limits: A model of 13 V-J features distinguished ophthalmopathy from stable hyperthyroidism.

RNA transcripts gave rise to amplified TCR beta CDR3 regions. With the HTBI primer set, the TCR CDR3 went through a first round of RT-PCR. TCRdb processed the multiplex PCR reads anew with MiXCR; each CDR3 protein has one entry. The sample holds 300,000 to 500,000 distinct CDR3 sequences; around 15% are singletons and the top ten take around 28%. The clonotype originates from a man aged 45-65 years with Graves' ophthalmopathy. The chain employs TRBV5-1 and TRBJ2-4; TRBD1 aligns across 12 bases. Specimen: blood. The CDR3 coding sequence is TGCGCCAGCAGCGGGGGGACAGGGGGCTTACGAAACATTCAGTACTTC. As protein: CASSGGTGGLRNIQYF.